This T cell receptor beta chain is drawn from a study of blood T cell repertoires in COVID-19. TCRdb keeps only in-frame clones here, not all; method: immunoSEQ multiplex PCR. The sample consists of approximately 190,000 clones, around 80% of them appearing once. The sequenced sample consisted of peripheral blood. The sequence derives from an older woman with COVID-19, enrolled during active disease.

CDR3 region: CASSPLMGASYNEQFF. The CDR3 region has the DNA TGTGCCAGCTCACCCCTTATGGGAGCCTCCTACAATGAGCAGTTCTTC. J is TRBJ2-1 and V is TRBV18, with a weak D call TRBD2 (5 bases). The CDR3 is 16 amino acids. Trimming removed 3 bases from V and 0 bases from J, with 12 bases in between. Per the germline V gene, CDR1 is KGHSH and CDR2 is LQKENI.